This T cell receptor beta chain stems from a study of PD-1 blockade in classical Hodgkin lymphoma. Brentuximab vedotin exposure varied, and every patient relapsed after autologous stem cell transplantation. The table came from immunoSEQ multiplex PCR; TCRdb's copy has only in-frame clones and leaves some out. The repertoire holds around 70,000 clones, with 71% as singletons. This CDR3 has 12 amino acids. Germline V gene lookup returns CDR1 GTSNPN and CDR2 SVGIG (reference sequence). The V gene lost 5 bases and the J gene lost 5 bases, with 12 bases spanning the gap. The TCR sequence derives from a human donor with classical Hodgkin lymphoma. This sample comprised peripheral blood mononuclear cells (PBMCs), obtained before the second cycle of nivolumab. The chain is built from TRBV30 and TRBJ1-1, with D perhaps TRBD1 (5 bases). The CDR3 here is CAWGSGGTEAFF. The CDR3 DNA reads as TGTGCCTGGGGGTCCGGGGGGACTGAAGCTTTCTTT.